This T cell receptor (beta chain) was identified in a study of OX40 agonist ivuxolimab in advanced cancers. Study overall: Patients' therapy was ivuxolimab, an antibody that acts as an agonist of OX40 (CD134). Study observations and caveats: People who partly responded at 0.1-3.0 mg/kg had some of the least clonal expansion seen.

Trimming at V came to 4 bases and at J to 9 bases, leaving 3 bases not matched to a gene. The CDR3 is made up of 12 amino acids. From germline, CDR1 is MNHEY and CDR2 SVGAGI. Assay used: immunoSEQ multiplex PCR; TCRdb lists only in-frame clones, some missing. The table has about 57,000 clones, about nine tenths seen once. A remark on this clone: As yet, its antigen is unknown.

This TCR came from an adult with an advanced solid tumor such as melanoma, head and neck, liver or kidney cancer. The sample was CD4+ or CD8+ T cells sorted from blood, taken in a trial of the OX40 agonist ivuxolimab. The chain employs TRBV6-5 and TRBJ2-3; the match to TRBD1 covers 8 bases. For the CDR3, the DNA is TGTGCCAGCAGTTCGACAGGGGTGACGCAGTATTTT. Residues: CASSSTGVTQYF.